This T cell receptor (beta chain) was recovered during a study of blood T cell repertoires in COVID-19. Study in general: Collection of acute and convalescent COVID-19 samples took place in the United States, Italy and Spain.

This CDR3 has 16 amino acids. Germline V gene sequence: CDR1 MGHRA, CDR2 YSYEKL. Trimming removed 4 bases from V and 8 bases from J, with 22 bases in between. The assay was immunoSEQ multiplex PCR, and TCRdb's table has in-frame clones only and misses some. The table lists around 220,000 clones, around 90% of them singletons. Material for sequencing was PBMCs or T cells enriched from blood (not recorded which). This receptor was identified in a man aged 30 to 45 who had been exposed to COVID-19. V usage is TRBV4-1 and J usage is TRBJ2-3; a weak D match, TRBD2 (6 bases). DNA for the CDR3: TGCGCCAGCAGCCTAGCTAGCGACTCGTGGGCGGCTACGCAGTATTTT. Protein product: CASSLASDSWAATQYF.